These 25 T cell receptor beta chains share one sample of origin, sequenced in a study of blood T cell repertoires in COVID-19. TCRdb keeps only in-frame clones here, not all; method: immunoSEQ multiplex PCR. The sample consists of a few hundred thousand clones, roughly 86% of them appearing once. Sequencing was performed on PBMCs or T cells enriched from blood (not recorded which). The receptors derive from a man between 35 and 55 years old in a cohort exposed to, infected with or recovered from COVID-19 (not recorded which).

The chain carries TRBV11-2 and TRBJ2-1, with D perhaps matching TRBD2 (5 bases). Trimming pared 6 bases from V and 5 bases from J, leaving 11 bases between. Germline CDR1 is SGHAT and CDR2 is FQNNGV. The CDR3 is 13 residues long. The CDR3 is CASSWRVNNEQFF. In DNA, the CDR3 is TGTGCCAGCAGTTGGCGGGTTAACAATGAGCAGTTCTTC.

V and J are TRBV7-9 and TRBJ1-1; maybe TRBD1 (5 bases). Trimming removed 4 bases at V and 5 bases at J, with 14 bases between. The length of the CDR3 is 14 residues. In germline, CDR1 is SEHNR, CDR2 FQNEAQ (reference sequence). CDR3 in DNA: TGTGCCAGCAGCTCCGACGTGGGGGGAACTGAAGCTTTCTTT. This encodes CASSSDVGGTEAFF.

CDR3 protein: CASSAQGQGYEQYF. CDR3 bases: TGTGCCAGCAGCGCCCAGGGACAGGGGTACGAGCAGTACTTC. This chain joins TRBV9 and TRBJ2-7, with 10 nucleotides matching TRBD1. After removal of 3 bases from V and 4 bases from J, the junction contained 4 bases not matched to a gene. Per germline, CDR1 SGDLS and CDR2 YYNGEE. CDR3 length: 14 amino acids.

This sequence joins TRBV30 and TRBJ2-1; possibly TRBD2 for D (6 bases). This CDR3 region has 12 residues. CDR1 is GTSNPN, CDR2 SVGIG, per germline (reference sequence). V was cut by 0 bases and J by 9 bases, with 9 bases left in between. The CDR3 DNA is TGTGCCTGGAGTGTTGGCGGGATTGAGCAGTTCTTC. This gives the protein CAWSVGGIEQFF.

This clone has more than one count but fewer than ten. This chain connects TRBV7-6 to TRBJ1-2; 9 bases match TRBD1. Trimming removed 5 bases from V and 5 bases from J; junction bases left unmatched: 6. The CDR3 loop spans 14 amino acids. Germline V gene data show CDR1 as SGHVS and CDR2 as FNYEAQ. CDR3 sequence: CASSQEDRGYGYTF. The CDR3 DNA is TGTGCCAGCAGCCAAGAAGACAGGGGGTATGGCTACACCTTC.

The V and J genes are TRBV18 and TRBJ2-1; 7 bases agree with TRBD1. The junction had 6 bases not matched to a gene; V was cut back by 2 bases and J by 5 bases. The CDR3 sequence is 15 residues long. Germline assignment: CDR1 KGHSH and CDR2 LQKENI. The CDR3 DNA reads as TGTGCCAGCTCACCATTCGGGACAGAAAACAATGAGCAGTTCTTC. This translates into CASSPFGTENNEQFF.

As DNA, the CDR3 is TGTGCCAGCAGCCAAGAAGGACTAGCGGGAGTTTTCCCCACCGAGCAGTACTTC. Translation gives CASSQEGLAGVFPTEQYF. The chain joins TRBV3-1 (or the pseudogene TRBV3-2) to TRBJ2-7; 13 bases are a match to TRBD2. CDR1 LGHDT and CDR2 YNNKEL come from the germline V gene (reference sequence). This CDR3 is built from 18 residues. The ends lost 0 bases at V and 6 bases at J; junction bases unmatched: 11.

The rearrangement links TRBV28 to TRBJ2-1; TRBD2 agrees at 9 bases. Germline CDR1 reads MDHEN; CDR2 reads SYDVKM. V lost 5 bases and J lost 4; bases outside the gene matches: 9. This CDR3 has 16 residues. CDR3 coding DNA: TGTGCCAGCAGTCCCCGCGTTCTAGCGGGGTACAATGAGCAGTTCTTC. As protein: CASSPRVLAGYNEQFF.

This chain joins TRBV10-1 and TRBJ2-1; a possible D gene is TRBD2 (5 bases). Trimming removed 3 bases from V and 6 bases from J, with 15 bases in between. CDR3 length: 15 residues. Germline CDR1 WNHNN, CDR2 SYGVQD (reference sequence). The chain's CDR3 is CASSDRLHAANEQFF. The CDR3 coding sequence is TGCGCCAGCAGTGACAGACTACATGCGGCCAATGAGCAGTTCTTC.

Only one count was recorded for this clone. The chain is built from TRBV11-2 and TRBJ2-1, with TRBD2 matching over 7 bases. The CDR3 runs to 15 residues. V gave up 2 bases and J gave up 6 bases; unmatched junction bases: 7. The germline V gene encodes CDR1 SGHAT and CDR2 FQNNGV. The CDR3 protein is CASSLTAGAGNEQFF. CDR3 DNA sequence: TGTGCCAGCAGCTTAACTGCGGGAGCGGGCAATGAGCAGTTCTTC.

The chain joins TRBV7-3 to TRBJ1-1; 8 bases are shared with TRBD1. The J segment lost 4 bases and the V segment lost 4 bases, leaving 5 bases of the junction unmatched. Germline V gene lookup returns CDR1 SGHTA and CDR2 FQGTGA. The CDR3 runs to 14 residues. The CDR3 region is CASSSTGGTTEAFF. The CDR3, as DNA: TGTGCCAGCAGCTCCACAGGGGGTACCACTGAAGCTTTCTTT.

The V and J genes are TRBV7-3 and TRBJ2-1, with 7 bases lining up with TRBD2. The CDR3 has 18 residues. The germline V gene has CDR1 SGHTA and CDR2 FQGTGA. With V trimmed by 5 bases and J by 4 bases, 17 bases remained unmatched. The CDR3, as DNA: TGTGCCAGCAGCCCCCATAGCCCGGCGGGAGTTGGTTACAATGAGCAGTTCTTC. The encoded protein is CASSPHSPAGVGYNEQFF.

The CDR3 bases are TGTGCCAGCTCACCGTTCAAAGAGACCCAGTACTTC. This codes for CASSPFKETQYF. The chain employs TRBV18 and TRBJ2-5; D is undetermined. V was cut by 3 bases and J by 3 bases, with 5 bases left in between. CDR3 length: 12 residues. CDR1 is KGHSH and CDR2 is LQKENI in the germline V gene.

The chain is built from TRBV19 and TRBJ2-2; 7 bases are a match to TRBD1. The trim removed 4 bases at V and 4 bases at J, leaving 6 bases unmatched. Per germline, CDR1 LNHDA and CDR2 SQIVND (reference sequence). The CDR3 runs 15 residues. CDR3 amino acids: CASSSGQELTGELFF. CDR3 nucleotide sequence: TGTGCCAGTAGTAGCGGACAGGAGCTCACCGGGGAGCTGTTTTTT.

The chain recombines TRBV24-1 with TRBJ2-1, with a possible D match to TRBD1 (5 bases). The V and J ends lost 3 bases and 6 bases respectively, with 20 bases between them. The CDR3 extends over 17 amino acids. Per germline, CDR1 KGHDR and CDR2 SFDVKD. Written as DNA, the CDR3 is TGTGCCACCAGTGATCGTCGGGCCTCCCAAGGGGTCAATGAGCAGTTCTTC. This sequence encodes CATSDRRASQGVNEQFF.

The V gene is TRBV5-1, the J gene TRBJ2-2; 7 bases align to TRBD2. Trimming at V came to 1 base and at J to 8 bases, leaving 14 bases not matched to a gene. Germline assignment: CDR1 SGHRS and CDR2 YFSETQ. The CDR3 sequence is 17 residues long. CDR3 nucleotide sequence: TGCGCCAGCAGCTTGCGCGGCGGGAGCGGTTCACCTGGGGAGCTGTTTTTT. Translated, it gives CASSLRGGSGSPGELFF.

Points on this clone: The sample carries other DNA sequences with the same CDR3. V usage is TRBV5-1 and J usage is TRBJ1-4; D gene uncertain. CDR1 SGHRS and CDR2 YFSETQ come from the germline V gene. This CDR3 spans 14 amino acids. The V gene lost 0 bases and the J gene lost 8 bases, with 11 bases spanning the gap. CDR3 region: CASSLGGLGEKLFF. In nucleotides, the CDR3 is TGCGCCAGCAGCTTGGGTGGGCTTGGGGAAAAACTGTTTTTT.

V usage is TRBV5-1 and J usage is TRBJ1-6; perhaps TRBD1 as D (6 bases). With 4 bases removed from V and 6 bases from J, the gap between germline ends came to 14 bases. The CDR3 is 15 residues long. Germline V gene data show CDR1 as SGHRS and CDR2 as YFSETQ. The CDR3 DNA follows: TGCGCCAGCAGCACAACGGGACAACTTAATTCACCCCTCCACTTT. Protein: CASSTTGQLNSPLHF. Together with reference TRBV5-1 and TRBJ1-6, the CDR3 gives the full variable domain: KAGVTQTPRYLIKTRGQQVTLSCSPISGHRSVSWYQQTPGQGLQFLFEYFSETQRNKGNFPGRFSGRQFSNSRSEMNVSTLELGDSALYLCASSTTGQLNSPLHFGNGTRLTVT.

The rearrangement links TRBV2 to TRBJ1-2; TRBD1 aligns across 8 bases. The CDR3 covers 14 residues. Germline CDR1 SNHLY, CDR2 FYNNEI. The V gene end was trimmed by 7 bases and the J gene end by 4 bases; junction bases not matched to a gene: 8. This CDR3 is CASTLGQGGYGYTF. The CDR3 bases are TGTGCCAGCACCCTCGGACAGGGAGGCTATGGCTACACCTTC.

This rearrangement joins TRBV6-5 to TRBJ2-3, with D possibly TRBD1 on 5 matching bases. Per germline, CDR1 MNHEY and CDR2 SVGAGI. Trimming cost V 4 bases and J 5 bases, with 7 bases left between them. The CDR3 covers 12 residues. The CDR3 DNA follows: TGTGCCAGCAGTTCCAGGGAAGATACGCAGTATTTT. This encodes CASSSREDTQYF.

This sequence joins TRBV3-1 (or the pseudogene TRBV3-2) and TRBJ1-2; D perhaps matches TRBD1 (5 bases). This CDR3 is built from 15 residues. The germline V and J ends were trimmed by 0 bases and 4 bases, with 12 bases remaining between them. Looked up from germline, CDR1 is LGHDT and CDR2 is YNNKEL (reference sequence). The CDR3 DNA follows: TGTGCCAGCAGCCAAGATCTCAGGGAGGTCTATGGCTACACCTTC. This gives the protein CASSQDLREVYGYTF.

The chain uses TRBV7-9 and TRBJ1-1, with unresolved D. Germline CDR1 is SEHNR and CDR2 is FQNEAQ (reference sequence). The ends were cut back, 1 base at V and 4 bases at J, with 10 bases in the middle. This CDR3 has 14 residues. CDR3 amino acids: CASSLGGLGTEAFF. In DNA, the CDR3 is TGTGCCAGCAGCTTAGGAGGGTTGGGCACTGAAGCTTTCTTT.

This rearrangement joins TRBV28 to TRBJ1-5, with D unclear. CDR1 is MDHEN and CDR2 is SYDVKM in the germline V gene. CDR3 length: 14 amino acids. Trimming shortened V by 2 bases and J by 5 bases, and 10 bases separated the two germline ends. The CDR3 nucleotides are TGTGCCAGCAGTTTAGGTCACAGCTATCAGCCCCAGCATTTT. It yields the protein CASSLGHSYQPQHF. Variable domain in full (rest from reference TRBV28 and TRBJ1-5): DVKVTQSSRYLVKRTGEKVFLECVQDMDHENMFWYRQDPGLGLRLIYFSYDVKMKEKGDIPEGYSVSREKKERFSLILESASTNQTSMYLCASSLGHSYQPQHFGDGTRLSIL.

The V gene is TRBV4-1, the J gene TRBJ2-1; 9 bases line up with TRBD2. The CDR3 length is 16 residues. CDR1 and CDR2 from the germline V gene are MGHRA and YSYEKL. Losses at the gene ends were 1 base for V and 6 bases for J; bases not matched to a gene: 7. CDR3: CASSQAGGRDVNEQFF. The CDR3 DNA follows: TGCGCCAGCAGCCAAGCAGGCGGGAGGGATGTCAATGAGCAGTTCTTC.

The rearrangement links TRBV19 to TRBJ1-5; TRBD1 might be the D (5 bases). Trimming stripped 4 bases from V and 6 bases from J, with 16 bases between. CDR1 is LNHDA, CDR2 SQIVND, per germline (reference sequence). The CDR3 is 15 amino acids. This chain's CDR3 is CASSTPGLFGQPQHF. For the CDR3, the DNA is TGTGCCAGTAGTACACCGGGACTCTTCGGTCAGCCCCAGCATTTT.